This entry concerns a single T cell receptor beta chain. These data come from a study of blood T cell repertoires in COVID-19. Study-level information: Acute and convalescent COVID-19 specimens originated in the United States, Italy and Spain. PBMCs, B-cell-depleted T cells, or T cells provided the cDNA or gDNA that made up the material.

The germline gives CDR1 DFQATT, CDR2 SNEGSKA (reference sequence). V was shortened by 3 bases and J by 8 bases, with 8 bases between the two germline ends. The CDR3 consists of 11 residues. Participants' reported clinical history set cohort assignment. The data were produced by immunoSEQ multiplex PCR, yet TCRdb's version contains in-frame clones alone and is incomplete. The sample has 390,000 or so clones; 80% to 90% are singletons. The specimen sequenced was PBMCs or T cells enriched from blood (not recorded which). The rearrangement joins TRBV20-1 to TRBJ2-4; D is perhaps TRBD2 (6 bases). This clonotype was sampled from a man younger than 35 who had recovered from COVID-19. CDR3 bases: TGCAGTGCTAGGGCGGGGTACATTCAGTACTTC. It is translated as CSARAGYIQYF.